This TCR beta chain was documented in a study of CD4+ T cells in melanoma. TCRdb's copy holds only in-frame clones and misses some; the assay was immunoSEQ multiplex PCR. The sample consists of some 4,900 clones, about 61% of them appearing once. Germline V gene sequence: CDR1 MDHEN, CDR2 SYDVKM. The CDR3 runs to 14 residues. Trimming took 8 bases from V and 0 from J, leaving 10 bases between them. For this clone: Its target is not known.

Findings and limits, study-wide: A reported correlation linked neoantigen-specific CD4+ T cells to CD8+, macrophage and B cell function.

This clonotype was obtained from a human donor with melanoma. Sample: cells from a culture (not recorded whether cultured in vitro). The chain carries TRBV28 and TRBJ2-2; D possibly corresponds to TRBD1 (5 bases). In DNA, the CDR3 is TGTGCCAGCCGACGACAGACGAACACCGGGGAGCTGTTTTTT. Translation gives CASRRQTNTGELFF.